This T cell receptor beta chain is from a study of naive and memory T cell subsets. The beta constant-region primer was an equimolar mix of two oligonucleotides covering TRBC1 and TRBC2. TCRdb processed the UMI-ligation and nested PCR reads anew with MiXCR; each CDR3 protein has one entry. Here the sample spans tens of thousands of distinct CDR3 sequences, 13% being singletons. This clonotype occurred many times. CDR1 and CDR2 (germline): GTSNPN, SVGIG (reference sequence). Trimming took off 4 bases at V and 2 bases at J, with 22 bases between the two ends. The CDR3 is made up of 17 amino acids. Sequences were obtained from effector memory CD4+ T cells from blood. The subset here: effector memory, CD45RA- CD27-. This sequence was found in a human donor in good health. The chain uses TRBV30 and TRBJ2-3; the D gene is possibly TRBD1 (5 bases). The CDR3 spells CAWKNKKDSHLTDTQYF. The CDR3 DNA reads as TGTGCCTGGAAAAATAAGAAAGACAGCCATCTCACAGATACGCAGTATTTT. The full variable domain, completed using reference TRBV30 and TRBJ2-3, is SQTIHQWPATLVQPVGSPLSLECTVEGTSNPNLYWYRQAAGRGLQLLFYSVGIGQISSEVPQNLSASRPQDRQFILSSKKLLLSDSGFYLCAWKNKKDSHLTDTQYFGPGTRLTVL.